The 5 T cell receptor beta chains reported below all come from one sample, sequenced in a study of blood T cell repertoires in COVID-19. Clones were read by immunoSEQ multiplex PCR, and TCRdb kept only the in-frame ones, dropping some. The sample has about 200,000 clones; 84% are singletons. Sequenced material: PBMCs or T cells enriched from blood (not recorded which). These receptors were collected from a man aged 35-49 years who had recovered from COVID-19.

This chain connects TRBV7-8 to TRBJ1-3, with 7 bases that match TRBD1. The germline V gene encodes CDR1 SGHVS and CDR2 FQNEAQ. The length of the CDR3 is 16 residues. V was clipped by 5 bases and J by 0 bases; unmatched bases: 7. CDR3 nucleotides: TGTGCCAGCAGCCCTGGACAGGCCTTCTCTGGAAACACCATATATTTT. Translation: CASSPGQAFSGNTIYF. The whole variable domain, filled in from reference TRBV7-8 and TRBJ1-3, reads GAGVSQSPRYKVAKRGQDVALRCDPISGHVSLFWYQQALGQGPEFLTYFQNEAQLDKSGLPSDRFFAERPEGSVSTLKIQRTQQEDSAVYLCASSPGQAFSGNTIYFGEGSWLTVV.

This sequence joins TRBV4-2 and TRBJ1-2, with D maybe TRBD1 (5 bases). Germline loops: CDR1 LGHNA, CDR2 YNFKEQ. The germline V and J ends were trimmed by 5 bases and 8 bases, with 15 bases remaining between them. The CDR3 sequence is 13 residues long. This CDR3 reads CASSNRQLRGYTF. Here the CDR3 DNA reads TGTGCCAGCAGCAACCGACAGCTTCGGGGCTACACCTTC.

The rearrangement joins TRBV7-9 to TRBJ1-3; D is ambiguous. CDR3 length equals 15 residues. Germline CDR1 is SEHNR and CDR2 is FQNEAQ (reference sequence). Trimming left V 2 bases short and J 0 bases short, with 8 bases between. The CDR3 sequence is CASSLPPSSGNTIYF. As DNA, the CDR3 is TGTGCCAGCAGCTTACCCCCGAGCTCTGGAAACACCATATATTTT. The full variable domain, rest sourced from reference TRBV7-9 and TRBJ1-3, is DTGVSQNPRHKITKRGQNVTFRCDPISEHNRLYWYRQTLGQGPEFLTYFQNEAQLEKSRLLSDRFSAERPKGSFSTLEIQRTEQGDSAMYLCASSLPPSSGNTIYFGEGSWLTVV.

The chain is built from TRBV7-9 and TRBJ2-3, with 7 bases aligning to TRBD1. With 0 bases clipped from V and 6 bases from J, the junction kept 3 bases outside the gene matches. Germline values: CDR1 SEHNR, CDR2 FQNEAQ (reference sequence). CDR3 length: 14 residues. CDR3 residues: CASSLAGGADTQYF. DNA for the CDR3: TGTGCCAGCAGCTTAGCAGGGGGCGCGGATACGCAGTATTTT.

This clone has more than one count but fewer than ten. The rearrangement links TRBV11-2 to TRBJ1-6; the D is unclear. The germline gives CDR1 SGHAT, CDR2 FQNNGV. The CDR3 extends over 16 amino acids. Between the trimmed V and J ends, which lost 0 bases and 0 bases, there was a span of 6 bases. CDR3 bases: TGTGCCAGCAGCTTAGATCTCGGCTCCTATAATTCACCCCTCCACTTT. Its protein product is CASSLDLGSYNSPLHF.